The rows below give T cell receptor beta chains drawn from one sample of a study of glioma-infiltrating T cells. TCRdb analysed the multiplex PCR reads with MiXCR anew, one entry per CDR3 protein. The profile shows about 130,000 distinct CDR3 sequences, around 25% of them singletons. What was sequenced was glioma tissue, nonneoplastic brain tissue, or PBMCs (not recorded which). The receptors here all came from a human donor with low-grade glioma or glioblastoma, undergoing nonglioma brain surgery, or in good health (not recorded which). Both conserved end residues are part of each CDR3. The order of the fields is clone size, CDR3 length, J gene, V gene, D gene, CDR3 protein, CDR3 DNA. A D gene is named only where the DNA matches it firmly. The listing skips clone size in some rows; elsewhere it reads once, few, many or a size class.

NA	14	TRBJ2-5	TRBV2	TRBD2	CASRAGGLSQTQYF	TGTGCCAGCAGAGCGGGGGGGCTTTCACAGACCCAGTACTTC
NA	17	TRBJ2-3	TRBV19	TRBD1	CASKEGQGVISTDTQYF	TGTGCCAGTAAAGAGGGACAGGGGGTGATCAGCACAGATACGCAGTATTTT
NA	15	TRBJ2-2	TRBV6-1	NA	CATQPTGRGPGELFF	TGTGCCACTCAGCCTACGGGCAGGGGCCCCGGGGAGCTGTTTTTT
NA	16	TRBJ2-3	TRBV29-1	TRBD2	CSVAFQRGGGTDTQYF	TGCAGCGTTGCTTTCCAGCGGGGAGGTGGCACAGATACGCAGTATTTT
NA	16	TRBJ2-3	TRBV7-2	TRBD2	CASSRQLAGEKDTQYF	TGTGCCAGCAGCCGCCAACTAGCGGGGGAAAAAGATACGCAGTATTTT
NA	13	TRBJ2-1	TRBV18	NA	CASSPPVLDEQFF	TGTGCCAGCTCACCACCAGTTTTGGATGAGCAGTTCTTC
many	17	TRBJ2-5	TRBV6-1	NA	CASSTPRIADTGETQYF	TGTGCCAGCAGTACCCCCCGAATAGCCGACACAGGAGAGACCCAGTACTTC
NA	14	TRBJ2-5	TRBV7-2	NA	CASSLVGGQETQYF	TGTGCCAGCAGCTTAGTGGGCGGGCAAGAGACCCAGTACTTC
many	15	TRBJ1-2	TRBV6-1	NA	CASSESSAVAYGYTF	TGTGCCAGCAGTGAATCATCGGCAGTAGCGTATGGCTACACCTTC
many	13	TRBJ2-3	TRBV28	TRBD2	CASTAGGGRTQYF	TGTGCCAGCACCGCCGGGGGGGGGCGGACGCAGTATTTT
NA	16	TRBJ1-3	TRBV5-1	NA	CASSPGSVGSGNTIYF	TGCGCCAGCAGCCCGGGATCAGTTGGCTCTGGAAACACCATATATTTT
few	15	TRBJ2-5	TRBV3-1	TRBD1	CASSQADRGRETQYF	TGTGCCAGCAGCCAAGCGGACAGGGGGCGAGAGACCCAGTACTTC
NA	13	TRBJ2-2	TRBV11-2	TRBD2	CASSHSGPGELFF	TGTGCCAGCAGTCATAGCGGGCCCGGGGAGCTGTTTTTT
few	14	TRBJ2-3	TRBV20-1	TRBD1	CSARDRVVADTQYF	TGCAGTGCTAGGGACAGGGTGGTCGCAGATACGCAGTATTTT
few	17	TRBJ1-5	TRBV5-8	NA	CASSLGPQGHSNQPQHF	TGTGCCAGCAGCTTGGGACCGCAGGGGCATAGCAATCAGCCCCAGCATTTT
few	17	TRBJ2-1	TRBV6-1	TRBD2	CASSPPPTSGGGYEQFF	TGTGCCAGCAGTCCCCCGCCGACTAGCGGGGGGGGATATGAGCAGTTCTTC
NA	15	TRBJ1-1	TRBV20-1	NA	CSARDHLRGNTEAFF	TGCAGTGCTAGAGACCATCTACGGGGGAACACTGAAGCTTTCTTT